This T cell receptor (beta chain) was identified in a study of neurological immune-mediated disorders. 5'RACE with 10-nucleotide random UMIs produced the cDNA. In TCRdb, the 5' RACE reads were re-called with MiXCR into one record per CDR3 protein. The data show about 38,000 distinct CDR3 sequences, roughly 5% seen once. The CDR3 extends over 15 amino acids. V gave up 8 bases and J gave up 5 bases, with 16 bases separating them. The germline V gene encodes CDR1 MNHEY and CDR2 SVGAGI. This clonotype was seen repeatedly, ten times or more. Material: CD4+ T cells from blood. This sequence was found in a man between 18 and 29 years old in good health. This rearrangement joins TRBV6-5 to TRBJ1-6, with unresolved D. Here the CDR3 reads CASGQTVGDNSPLHF. The CDR3 DNA is TGTGCCAGCGGGCAAACGGTCGGTGATAATTCACCCCTCCACTTT.